This passage covers 18 T cell receptor beta chains from one sample sequenced in a study of blood T cell repertoires in COVID-19. The data were produced by immunoSEQ multiplex PCR, yet TCRdb's version contains in-frame clones alone and is incomplete. The data show around 320,000 clones, around nine tenths seen once. Sequencing was done on a sample of peripheral blood. These receptors were taken from a woman aged 25-40 years with COVID-19, enrolled during active disease.

The chain recombines TRBV7-2 with TRBJ1-6, with D unclear. CDR3 length: 15 amino acids. In germline, CDR1 is SGHTA, CDR2 FQGNSA. The CDR3 protein is CGPARRSSYNSPLHF. In DNA form, the CDR3 reads TGTGGCCCCGCACGGAGGAGCTCCTATAATTCACCCCTCCACTTT.

The gene calls are TRBV2 and TRBJ2-1, with D tentatively TRBD2 (5 bases). The CDR3 spans 15 residues. Trimming removed 2 bases from V and 4 bases from J, with 12 bases in between. Looked up from germline, CDR1 is SNHLY and CDR2 is FYNNEI. The CDR3 sequence: CASSEYGRGYNEQFF. In DNA form, the CDR3 reads TGTGCCAGCAGTGAATACGGACGGGGATACAATGAGCAGTTCTTC. The full variable domain, in which reference TRBV2 and TRBJ2-1 provide the parts outside the CDR3, is EPEVTQTPSHQVTQMGQEVILRCVPISNHLYFYWYRQILGQKVEFLVSFYNNEISEKSEIFDDQFSVERPDGSNFTLKIRSTKLEDSAMYFCASSEYGRGYNEQFFGPGTRLTVL.

The rearrangement links TRBV27 to TRBJ2-3; the D gene is possibly TRBD2 (6 bases). V gave up 1 base and J gave up 1 base, with 9 bases separating them. From germline, CDR1 is MNHEY and CDR2 SMNVEV (reference sequence). This CDR3 comprises 15 residues. The CDR3 bases are TGTGCCAGCAGTTTATACGGGGGTGGCACAGATACGCAGTATTTT. Translated: CASSLYGGGTDTQYF.

The chain couples TRBV15 to TRBJ2-3, with D possibly being TRBD2 (6 bases). The CDR3 sequence is 16 residues long. Germline values: CDR1 LNHNV, CDR2 YYDKDF (reference sequence). V was cut by 2 bases and J by 1 base, with 13 bases left in between. The CDR3 here is CATSRRDLTGTDTQYF. DNA for the CDR3: TGTGCCACCAGCAGAAGGGACTTAACAGGCACAGATACGCAGTATTTT.

The rearrangement joins TRBV6-6 to TRBJ2-7; 7 bases line up with TRBD1. CDR1 is MNHNY and CDR2 is SVGAGI in the germline V gene (reference sequence). V lost 7 bases to trimming and J lost 0 bases; unmatched junction nucleotides: 6. The CDR3 extends over 14 amino acids. CDR3 amino acids: CASTRDSFSYEQYF. In nucleotides, the CDR3 is TGTGCCAGCACCAGGGACAGTTTCTCCTACGAGCAGTACTTC.

The chain uses TRBV7-9 and TRBJ2-1; TRBD2 is a possible D gene (6 bases). The germline CDR1 and CDR2 sequences are SEHNR and FQNEAQ (reference sequence). The CDR3 is made up of 15 amino acids. Trimming removed 5 bases from V and 0 bases from J, with 11 bases in between. The CDR3 protein is CASSGGTGSYNEQFF. The CDR3 DNA reads TGTGCCAGCAGCGGGGGGACGGGCTCCTACAATGAGCAGTTCTTC.

The V and J genes are TRBV10-3 and TRBJ2-1, with TRBD2 identical over 7 bases. CDR3 length equals 14 residues. J gave up 9 bases and V 3 bases, and 8 bases lay outside the gene matches. Looked up from germline, CDR1 is ENHRY and CDR2 is SYGVKD. In DNA, the CDR3 is TGTGCCATCAGTGAAGCCGCGGGGGATGTTGAGCAGTTCTTC. This sequence encodes CAISEAAGDVEQFF.

The chain couples TRBV15 to TRBJ2-3, with 10 bases fitting TRBD1. The CDR3 extends over 16 amino acids. Trimming removed 0 bases from V and 1 base from J; junction bases left unmatched: 1. CDR1 is LNHNV, CDR2 YYDKDF, per germline (reference sequence). CDR3 in DNA: TGTGCCACCAGCAGAGATGGGACAGGGGGCACAGATACGCAGTATTTT. Its protein is CATSRDGTGGTDTQYF. The full variable domain, rest sourced from reference TRBV15 and TRBJ2-3, is DAMVIQNPRYQVTQFGKPVTLSCSQTLNHNVMYWYQQKSSQAPKLLFHYYDKDFNNEADTPDNFQSRRPNTSFCFLDIRSPGLGDTAMYLCATSRDGTGGTDTQYFGPGTRLTVL.

The chain recombines TRBV11-2 with TRBJ2-7; 9 bases align to TRBD2. CDR1 is SGHAT, CDR2 FQNNGV, per germline. The CDR3 runs to 15 residues. The V and J ends lost 2 bases and 2 bases, in that order; junction bases with no gene match: 4. CDR3 nucleotide sequence: TGTGCCAGCAGCTTAATAAGCGGGGGGACCTACGAGCAGTACTTC. Amino acid sequence: CASSLISGGTYEQYF.

The chain couples TRBV7-9 to TRBJ2-3, with a possible D match to TRBD2 (6 bases). Trimming pared 3 bases from V and 4 bases from J, leaving 8 bases between. This CDR3 contains 13 residues. CDR1 and CDR2 (germline): SEHNR, FQNEAQ (reference sequence). DNA of the CDR3: TGTGCCAGCAGCTTTGCGGGGTCAGATACGCAGTATTTT. This sequence encodes CASSFAGSDTQYF. Based on the CDR3 plus reference TRBV7-9 and TRBJ2-3, the full variable domain is DTGVSQNPRHKITKRGQNVTFRCDPISEHNRLYWYRQTLGQGPEFLTYFQNEAQLEKSRLLSDRFSAERPKGSFSTLEIQRTEQGDSAMYLCASSFAGSDTQYFGPGTRLTVL.

The rearrangement links TRBV5-1 to TRBJ2-5; 10 bases align to TRBD2. V was pared by 2 bases and J by 3 bases, with 1 base of the junction left unmatched. The germline CDR1 and CDR2 sequences are SGHRS and YFSETQ. The CDR3 loop spans 14 amino acids. DNA for the CDR3: TGCGCCAGCAGCTTCGGGACTAGCGAAGAGACCCAGTACTTC. This gives the protein CASSFGTSEETQYF.

This clone was picked up a small number of times. This chain joins TRBV18 and TRBJ1-5; 9 nucleotides match TRBD1. Germline assignment: CDR1 KGHSH and CDR2 LQKENI. V was pared by 8 bases and J by 8 bases, with 7 bases of the junction left unmatched. This CDR3 has 13 residues. The CDR3 DNA reads as TGTGCCAGCAATACAGGGGGCGGGGAGCCCCAGCATTTT. Its protein product is CASNTGGGEPQHF.

The CDR3 sequence is CASSARLPHTEAFF. CDR3 coding DNA: TGTGCCAGTAGTGCCCGGTTGCCGCACACTGAAGCTTTCTTT. V is TRBV19 and J is TRBJ1-1; D is unresolved. V gave up 5 bases and J gave up 3 bases, with 13 bases separating them. The CDR3 is 14 residues long. CDR1 is LNHDA, CDR2 SQIVND, per germline (reference sequence).

The rearrangement uses TRBV9 and TRBJ2-1, with a weak D call TRBD1 (6 bases). The V gene lost 4 bases and the J gene lost 6 bases, with 20 bases spanning the gap. The CDR3 is made up of 16 amino acids. CDR1 is SGDLS, CDR2 YYNGEE, per germline. The CDR3 region is CASSKPPGVRGNEQFF. The DNA of the CDR3 is TGTGCCAGCAGCAAACCCCCAGGGGTGAGAGGCAATGAGCAGTTCTTC.

The chain joins TRBV7-8 to TRBJ2-5; the match to TRBD2 covers 7 bases. The V gene end was trimmed by 2 bases and the J gene end by 2 bases; junction bases not matched to a gene: 14. CDR1 SGHVS and CDR2 FQNEAQ come from the germline V gene. The CDR3 has 18 residues. The CDR3 DNA reads TGTGCCAGCAGCTTACGGGTCGGAAGCGGGACCCAACAAGAGACCCAGTACTTC. The encoded protein is CASSLRVGSGTQQETQYF. The full variable domain, rest sourced from reference TRBV7-8 and TRBJ2-5, is GAGVSQSPRYKVAKRGQDVALRCDPISGHVSLFWYQQALGQGPEFLTYFQNEAQLDKSGLPSDRFFAERPEGSVSTLKIQRTQQEDSAVYLCASSLRVGSGTQQETQYFGPGTRLLVL.

V usage is TRBV10-3 and J usage is TRBJ2-7; TRBD2 matches at 7 bases. V shed 8 bases, J shed 2 bases, and the junction held 3 bases outside the gene matches. The CDR3 covers 12 residues. Germline values: CDR1 ENHRY, CDR2 SYGVKD. In DNA form, the CDR3 reads TGTGCCATCGGGAGGGAACCCTACGAGCAGTACTTC. This translates into CAIGREPYEQYF.

This chain links TRBV19 with TRBJ2-7; 9 nucleotides align to TRBD1. Trimming took 5 bases from V and 5 from J; bases not matched to a gene: 13. Germline CDR1 reads LNHDA; CDR2 reads SQIVND (reference sequence). The CDR3 contains 16 residues. The CDR3 DNA reads TGTGCCAGTAGTTGGGGCACCGGGACAGGGACCCACGAGCAGTACTTC. Its translation: CASSWGTGTGTHEQYF.

This clone turned up a few times. The CDR3 sequence is CAISGQGHWYEQYF. The CDR3 DNA sequence: TGTGCCATCAGTGGTCAGGGGCATTGGTACGAGCAGTACTTC. The V call is TRBV10-3, the J call TRBJ2-7, with D possibly being TRBD1 (6 bases). There are 14 residues in the CDR3. The V end lost 4 bases, the J end lost 4 bases, and 14 bases lay between the germline ends. Per germline, CDR1 ENHRY and CDR2 SYGVKD.